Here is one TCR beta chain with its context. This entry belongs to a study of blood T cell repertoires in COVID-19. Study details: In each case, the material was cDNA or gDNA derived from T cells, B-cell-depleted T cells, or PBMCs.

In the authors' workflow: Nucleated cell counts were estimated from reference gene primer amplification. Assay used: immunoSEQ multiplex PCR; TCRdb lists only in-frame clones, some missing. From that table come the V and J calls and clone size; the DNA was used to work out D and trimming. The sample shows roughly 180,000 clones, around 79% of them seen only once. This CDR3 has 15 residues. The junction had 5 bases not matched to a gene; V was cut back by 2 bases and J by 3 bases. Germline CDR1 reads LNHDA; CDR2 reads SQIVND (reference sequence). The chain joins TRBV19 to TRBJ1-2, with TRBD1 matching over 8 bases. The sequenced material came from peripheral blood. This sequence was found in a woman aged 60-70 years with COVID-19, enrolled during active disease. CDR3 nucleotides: TGTGCCAGTAGTATAACGACAGGGGCGGACTATGGCTACACCTTC. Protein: CASSITTGADYGYTF.